This TCR beta chain was documented in a study of blood T cell repertoires in COVID-19. This clone was seen only once. The CDR3 is 10 amino acids. Trimming removed 5 bases from V and 6 bases from J, with 7 bases in between. Germline CDR1 GTSNPN, CDR2 SVGIG (reference sequence). Original analysis: Cell counts per sample came from amplifying reference gene primers. TCRdb's copy holds only in-frame clones and misses some; the assay was immunoSEQ multiplex PCR. The DNA was the basis for D and trimming; V, J and clone size are from that table. The data hold under 450,000 clones, with 70% to 90% observed a single time.

This sequence originates from a woman in her 50s with COVID-19, enrolled during active disease. The specimen sequenced was peripheral blood. This chain links TRBV30 with TRBJ1-1; unclear D gene. CDR3 DNA sequence: TGTGCCTGGGTCGGGGCTGAAGCTTTCTTT. Translated, it gives CAWVGAEAFF.